This T cell receptor beta chain was recorded in a study of T cells in Graves' hyperthyroidism and ophthalmopathy. Study-level background: Peripheral blood was acquired at first diagnosis, ahead of any therapy whatsoever.

About this clonotype: The antigen remains unidentified.

From RNA transcripts, TCR beta CDR3 regions were amplified. TCR CDR3 underwent first-round RT-PCR with the HTBI primer set. Using its own MiXCR run on the multiplex PCR reads, TCRdb lists one record per CDR3 protein. Among around 600,000 distinct CDR3 sequences, about 14% were seen once, and the ten largest hold more than 6%. Disease duration was under 3 months in the ophthalmopathy patients, who also had a Clinical Activity Score of at least 3 and a NOSPECS grade of at least 4. The CDR3 totals 15 residues. Germline V lookup: CDR1 SGHRS, CDR2 YFSETQ. Trimming removed 4 bases from V and 7 bases from J, with 20 bases in between. Study-wide findings and caveats: Most expanded thyroid clonotypes above 0.001 also appeared in blood.

This sequence joins TRBV5-1 and TRBJ2-5; D may be TRBD2 (5 bases). This TCR was sampled from a woman aged 18-30 years with Graves' ophthalmopathy. Sequencing used blood. The CDR3 bases are TGCGCCAGCAGCCACCATGGACTGGATGAAGGGACCCAGTACTTC. Translated: CASSHHGLDEGTQYF.